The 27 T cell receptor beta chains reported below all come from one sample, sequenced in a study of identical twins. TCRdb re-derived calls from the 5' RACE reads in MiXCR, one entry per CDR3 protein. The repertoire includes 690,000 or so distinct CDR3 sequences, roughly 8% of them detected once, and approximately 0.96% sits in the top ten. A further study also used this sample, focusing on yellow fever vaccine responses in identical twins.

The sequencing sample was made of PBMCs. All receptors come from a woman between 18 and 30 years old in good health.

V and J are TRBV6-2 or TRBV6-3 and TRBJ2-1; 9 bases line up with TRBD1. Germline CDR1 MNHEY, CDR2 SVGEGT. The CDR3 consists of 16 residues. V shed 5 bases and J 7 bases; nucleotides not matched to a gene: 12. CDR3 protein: CASSIRTGTGKNEQFF. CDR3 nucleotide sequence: TGTGCCAGCAGTATACGTACCGGGACAGGGAAGAATGAGCAGTTCTTC.

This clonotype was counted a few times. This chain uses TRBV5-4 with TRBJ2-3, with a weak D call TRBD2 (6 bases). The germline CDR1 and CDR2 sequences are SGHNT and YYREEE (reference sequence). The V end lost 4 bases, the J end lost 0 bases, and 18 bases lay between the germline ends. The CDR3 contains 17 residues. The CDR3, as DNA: TGTGCCAGCAGCGCTGAACCGGGACTCCCTAGCACAGATACGCAGTATTTT. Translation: CASSAEPGLPSTDTQYF.

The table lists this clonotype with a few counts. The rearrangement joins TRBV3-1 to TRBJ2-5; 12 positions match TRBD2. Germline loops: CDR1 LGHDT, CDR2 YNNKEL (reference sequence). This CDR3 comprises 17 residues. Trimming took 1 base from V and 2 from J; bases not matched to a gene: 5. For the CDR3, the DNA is TGTGCCAGCAGCCAAGGGAGACTAGCGGGGGTGCAAGAGACCCAGTACTTC. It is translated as CASSQGRLAGVQETQYF.

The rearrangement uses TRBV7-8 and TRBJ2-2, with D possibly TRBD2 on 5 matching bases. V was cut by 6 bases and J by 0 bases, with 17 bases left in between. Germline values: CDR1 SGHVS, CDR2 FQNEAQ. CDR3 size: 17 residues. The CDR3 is CASRRKGDYANTGELFF. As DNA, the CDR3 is TGTGCCAGCAGACGAAAGGGTGACTACGCGAACACCGGGGAGCTGTTTTTT. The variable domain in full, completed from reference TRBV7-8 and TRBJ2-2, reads GAGVSQSPRYKVAKRGQDVALRCDPISGHVSLFWYQQALGQGPEFLTYFQNEAQLDKSGLPSDRFFAERPEGSVSTLKIQRTQQEDSAVYLCASRRKGDYANTGELFFGEGSRLTVL.

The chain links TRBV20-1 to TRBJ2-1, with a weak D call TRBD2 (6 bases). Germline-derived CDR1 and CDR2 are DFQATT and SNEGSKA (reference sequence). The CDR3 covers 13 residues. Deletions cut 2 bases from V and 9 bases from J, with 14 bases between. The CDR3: CSARRERGGEQFF. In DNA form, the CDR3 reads TGCAGTGCTAGACGGGAGAGAGGCGGTGAGCAGTTCTTC.

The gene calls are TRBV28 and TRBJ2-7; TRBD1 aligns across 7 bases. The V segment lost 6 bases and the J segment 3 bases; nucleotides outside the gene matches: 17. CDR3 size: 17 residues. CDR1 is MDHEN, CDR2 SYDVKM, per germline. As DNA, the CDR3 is TGTGCCAGCAGCACTTGGGGAAAGACAGGGTCTAACTACGAGCAGTACTTC. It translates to CASSTWGKTGSNYEQYF.

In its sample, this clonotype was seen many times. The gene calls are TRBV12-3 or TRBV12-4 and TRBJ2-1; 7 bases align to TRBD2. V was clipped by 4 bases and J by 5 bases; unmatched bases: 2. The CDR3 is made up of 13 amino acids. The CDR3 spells CASSSRGDNEQFF. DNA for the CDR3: TGTGCCAGCAGTTCCCGGGGGGACAATGAGCAGTTCTTC.

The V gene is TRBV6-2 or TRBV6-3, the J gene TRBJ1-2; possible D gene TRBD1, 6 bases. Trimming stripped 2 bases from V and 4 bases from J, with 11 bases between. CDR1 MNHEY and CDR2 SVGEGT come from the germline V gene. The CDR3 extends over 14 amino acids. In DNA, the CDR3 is TGTGCCAGCAGTTACCCGGACAGCTTCTATGGCTACACCTTC. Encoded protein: CASSYPDSFYGYTF.

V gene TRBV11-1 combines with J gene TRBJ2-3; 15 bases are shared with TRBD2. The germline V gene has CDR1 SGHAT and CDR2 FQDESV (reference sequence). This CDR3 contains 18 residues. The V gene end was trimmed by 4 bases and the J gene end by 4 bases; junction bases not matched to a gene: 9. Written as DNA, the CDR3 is TGTGCCAGCAGCTCGACTCCCGGGACTAGCGGGAGGTCAGATACGCAGTATTTT. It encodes CASSSTPGTSGRSDTQYF.

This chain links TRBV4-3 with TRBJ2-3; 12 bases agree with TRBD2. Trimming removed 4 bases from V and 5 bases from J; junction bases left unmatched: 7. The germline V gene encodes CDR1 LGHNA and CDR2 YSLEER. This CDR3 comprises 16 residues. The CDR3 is CASSRRTSGAGDTQYF. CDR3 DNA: TGCGCCAGCAGCCGCCGGACTAGCGGGGCGGGAGATACGCAGTATTTT.

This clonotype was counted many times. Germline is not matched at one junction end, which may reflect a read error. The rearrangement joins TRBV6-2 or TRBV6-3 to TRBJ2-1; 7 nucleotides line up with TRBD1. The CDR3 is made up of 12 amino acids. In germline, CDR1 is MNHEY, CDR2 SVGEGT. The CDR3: CASSYIEGQPIF. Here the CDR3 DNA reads TGTGCCAGCAGTTACATTGAGGGACAGCCGATCTTC.

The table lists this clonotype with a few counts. The CDR3 loop reads CASRRLAASTDTQYF. The CDR3 DNA reads as TGTGCCAGCAGAAGACTAGCGGCTAGCACAGATACGCAGTATTTT. The chain links TRBV12-3 or TRBV12-4 to TRBJ2-3, with 9 bases that match TRBD2. This CDR3 is built from 15 residues. V lost 6 bases, J lost 0 bases, and 4 bases stayed unmatched.

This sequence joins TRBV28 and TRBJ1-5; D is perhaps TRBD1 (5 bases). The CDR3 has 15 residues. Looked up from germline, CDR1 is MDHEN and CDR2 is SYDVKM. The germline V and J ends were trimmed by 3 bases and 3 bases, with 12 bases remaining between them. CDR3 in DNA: TGTGCCAGCAGTTTTGGGACGCCGGACAATCAGCCCCAGCATTTT. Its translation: CASSFGTPDNQPQHF.

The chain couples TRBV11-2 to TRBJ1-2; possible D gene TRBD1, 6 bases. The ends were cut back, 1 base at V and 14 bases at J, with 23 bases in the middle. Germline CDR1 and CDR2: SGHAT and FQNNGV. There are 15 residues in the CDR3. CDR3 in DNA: TGTGCCAGCAGCTTAGTCTCCGGGACAAGCCCTCAAACTACCTTC. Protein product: CASSLVSGTSPQTTF.

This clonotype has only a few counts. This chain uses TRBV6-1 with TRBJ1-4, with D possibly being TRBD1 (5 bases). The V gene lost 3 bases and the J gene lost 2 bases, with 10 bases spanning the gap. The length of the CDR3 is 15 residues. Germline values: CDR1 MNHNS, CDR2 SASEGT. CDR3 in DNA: TGTGCCAGCAGTGAGGGGGACGTCACTAATGAAAAACTGTTTTTT. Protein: CASSEGDVTNEKLFF.

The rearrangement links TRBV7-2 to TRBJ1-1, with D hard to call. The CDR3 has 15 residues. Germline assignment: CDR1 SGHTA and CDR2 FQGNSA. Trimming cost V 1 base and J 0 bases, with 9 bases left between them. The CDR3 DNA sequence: TGTGCCAGCAGCTTAGGGGAGAGAATGAACACTGAAGCTTTCTTT. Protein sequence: CASSLGERMNTEAFF.

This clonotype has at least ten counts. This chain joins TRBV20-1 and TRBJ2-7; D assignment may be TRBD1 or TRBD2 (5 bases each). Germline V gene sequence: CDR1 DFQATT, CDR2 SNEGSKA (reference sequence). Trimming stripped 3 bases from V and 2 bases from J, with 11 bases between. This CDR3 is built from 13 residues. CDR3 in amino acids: CSASTGRTYEQYF. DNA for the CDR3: TGCAGTGCTAGTACGGGACGCACCTACGAGCAGTACTTC.

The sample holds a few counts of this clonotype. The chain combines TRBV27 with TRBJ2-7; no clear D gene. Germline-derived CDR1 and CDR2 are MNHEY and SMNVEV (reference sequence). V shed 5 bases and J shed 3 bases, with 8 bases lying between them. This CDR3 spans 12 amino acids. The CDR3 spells CASSHLGYEQYF. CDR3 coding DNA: TGTGCCAGCAGTCACCTGGGCTACGAGCAGTACTTC.

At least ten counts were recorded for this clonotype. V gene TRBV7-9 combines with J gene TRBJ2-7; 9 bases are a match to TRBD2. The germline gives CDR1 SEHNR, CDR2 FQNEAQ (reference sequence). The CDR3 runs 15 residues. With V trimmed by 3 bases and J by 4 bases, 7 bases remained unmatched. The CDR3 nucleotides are TGTGCCAGCAGCTTTGAGGCTAGCGGGGAGTACGAGCAGTACTTC. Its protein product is CASSFEASGEYEQYF.

CDR3 sequence: CASSLVGQAGLNNEQFF. The DNA of the CDR3 is TGTGCCAGCAGCTTAGTGGGACAGGCGGGATTGAACAATGAGCAGTTCTTC. This chain uses TRBV7-9 with TRBJ2-1; 8 bases map to TRBD1. The ends lost 1 base at V and 5 bases at J; junction bases unmatched: 10. The V gene's germline CDR1 is SEHNR and CDR2 FQNEAQ (reference sequence). The CDR3 loop spans 17 amino acids.

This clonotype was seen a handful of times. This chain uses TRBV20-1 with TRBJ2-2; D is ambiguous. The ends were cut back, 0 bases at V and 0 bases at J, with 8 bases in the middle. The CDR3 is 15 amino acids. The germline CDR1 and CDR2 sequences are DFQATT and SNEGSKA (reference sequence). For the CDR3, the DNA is TGCAGTGCTAGAGATAAAGGGTCGAACACCGGGGAGCTGTTTTTT. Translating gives CSARDKGSNTGELFF.

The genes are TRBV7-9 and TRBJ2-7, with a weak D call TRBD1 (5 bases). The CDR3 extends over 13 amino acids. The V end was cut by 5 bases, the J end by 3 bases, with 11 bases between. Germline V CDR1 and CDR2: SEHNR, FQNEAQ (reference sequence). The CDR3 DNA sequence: TGTGCCAGCAGCGAAGACAGAATCTACGAGCAGTACTTC. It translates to CASSEDRIYEQYF.

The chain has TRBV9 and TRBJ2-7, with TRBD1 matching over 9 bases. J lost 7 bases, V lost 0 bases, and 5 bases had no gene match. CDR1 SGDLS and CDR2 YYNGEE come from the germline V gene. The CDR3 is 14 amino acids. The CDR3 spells CASSVGGTGREQYF. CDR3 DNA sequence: TGTGCCAGCAGCGTAGGGGGGACAGGGCGAGAGCAGTACTTC.

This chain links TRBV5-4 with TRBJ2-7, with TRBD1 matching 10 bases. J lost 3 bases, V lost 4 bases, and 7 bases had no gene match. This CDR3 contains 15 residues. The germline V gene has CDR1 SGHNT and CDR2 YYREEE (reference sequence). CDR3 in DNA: TGTGCCAGCAGCCCCCACTGGACAGGGGGCTACGAGCAGTACTTC. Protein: CASSPHWTGGYEQYF.

The CDR3 protein is CASGVTGRAQPQHF. In DNA, the CDR3 is TGTGCTAGTGGTGTGACAGGGAGGGCACAGCCCCAGCATTTT. The V and J genes are TRBV12-5 and TRBJ1-5, with 7 bases fitting TRBD1. V shed 5 bases and J 7 bases; nucleotides not matched to a gene: 8. The CDR3 totals 14 residues. Per germline, CDR1 LGHNT and CDR2 FRNRAP.

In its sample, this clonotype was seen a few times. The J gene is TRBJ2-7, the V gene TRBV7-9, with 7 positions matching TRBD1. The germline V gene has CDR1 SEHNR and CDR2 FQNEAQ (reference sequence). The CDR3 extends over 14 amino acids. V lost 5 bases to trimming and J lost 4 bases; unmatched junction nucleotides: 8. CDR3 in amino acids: CASSNRDSVYEQYF. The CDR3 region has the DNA TGTGCCAGCAGCAACCGGGACAGCGTTTACGAGCAGTACTTC. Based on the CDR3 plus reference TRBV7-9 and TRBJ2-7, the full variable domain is DTGVSQNPRHKITKRGQNVTFRCDPISEHNRLYWYRQTLGQGPEFLTYFQNEAQLEKSRLLSDRFSAERPKGSFSTLEIQRTEQGDSAMYLCASSNRDSVYEQYFGPGTRLTVT.

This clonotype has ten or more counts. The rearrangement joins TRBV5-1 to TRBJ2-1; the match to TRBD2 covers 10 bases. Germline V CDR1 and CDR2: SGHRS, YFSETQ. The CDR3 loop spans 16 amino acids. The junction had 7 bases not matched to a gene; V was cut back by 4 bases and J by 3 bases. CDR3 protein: CASSTGLAELYNEQFF. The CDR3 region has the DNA TGCGCCAGCAGCACAGGACTAGCGGAGCTCTACAATGAGCAGTTCTTC.